This T cell receptor (beta chain) was retrieved from a study of tumor-infiltrating lymphocytes in primary liver carcinoma. Study-level results: Tumor-adjacent and tumor-blood pairs shared a smaller degree of overlap than tumor region pairs.

Per the germline V gene, CDR1 is SQVTM and CDR2 is ANQGSEA. The CDR3 covers 12 residues. Without any cell sorting, roughly 18-31 mg of bulk tissue yielded co-extracted RNA and DNA. Cases comprised patients with primary liver carcinoma who received surgical resection. On this clonotype: What it binds is not known. A junction end diverges from the germline sequence, so it may reflect a read error.

The researchers produced TCR beta cDNA from roughly 500 ng total RNA with a constant-region primer. Employing slightly modified ARM-PCR, three nested multiplex PCR rounds were run, and these gave rise to the TCR beta libraries. Each of the first two PCR rounds ran approximately 9 cycles with TRBV1-TRBV30 forward and C-beta reverse primers. MiXCR was run by TCRdb on the multiplex PCR reads, yielding one entry per CDR3 protein. The sample contains about 92,000 distinct CDR3 sequences, 55% to 75% of which appear only once. Sequenced input: tumor-adjacent normal liver tissue. The rearrangement joins TRBV29-1 to TRBJ1-2, with D possibly being TRBD1 (5 bases). The receptor was isolated from a man aged 35 to 55 with primary liver carcinoma and hepatitis B virus infection. This CDR3 reads CSIDVGGGGYTF. CDR3 DNA: TGCAGCATTGACGTTGGGGGAGGAGGTTACACCTTC.